The T cell receptor beta chain under discussion was sequenced for a study of PD-L1 blockade in urothelial cancer. Study-wide background: Investigators checked blood 3 weeks (second dose) and 6 weeks after treatment start.

This clone was found once. Time point of the sample: pretreatment peripheral blood. Synthetic TCR analog templates were spiked into each PCR. Method: immunoSEQ multiplex PCR; TCRdb's copy keeps in-frame clones and lacks some. The data hold under 55,000 clones, with roughly 84% observed a single time. V dropped 0 bases and J dropped 7; count of bases not matched to a gene: 11. This CDR3 has 16 amino acids. Germline V gives CDR1 LGHNA, CDR2 YSLEER. This sequence was found in a donor over 35 with urothelial cancer. The sample in question was PBMCs, obtained around atezolizumab (anti-PD-L1) treatment. This chain links TRBV4-3 with TRBJ1-2, with 7 positions matching TRBD1. For the CDR3, the DNA is TGCGCCAGCAGCCAAGATCGGGGGCAGGGGGGTTTTGGCTACACCTTC. It translates to CASSQDRGQGGFGYTF.